These 7 T cell receptor beta chains originate from one sample sequenced in a study of T cell responses to AZD1222 COVID-19 vaccine. Sequencing used immunoSEQ multiplex PCR; TCRdb keeps in-frame clones, though not all of them. The sample carries approximately 110,000 clones, 80% to 90% recorded once. Sample: peripheral blood, taken on day 0 of AZD1222 vaccination. Every receptor here comes from an adult in good health.

This chain joins TRBV18 and TRBJ1-1; D is unclear. Trimming shortened V by 0 bases and J by 6 bases, and 8 bases separated the two germline ends. From germline, CDR1 is KGHSH and CDR2 LQKENI. This CDR3 contains 13 residues. The CDR3: CASSPPITAEAFF. Written as DNA, the CDR3 is TGTGCCAGCTCACCACCCATAACAGCTGAAGCTTTCTTT.

This chain connects TRBV21-1 to TRBJ1-3. TRBV21-1 is flagged as a pseudogene. The CDR3 covers 16 residues. The CDR3 nucleotides are TGTGCCAGCAGCAAAGCTGAAAGGACGGATGGAAACACCATATATTTT. It specifies CASSKAERTDGNTIYF.

A few counts support this clone. The rearrangement links TRBV28 to TRBJ2-1; D gene ambiguous. Trimming took 5 bases from V and 2 from J, leaving 16 bases between them. This CDR3 contains 16 residues. Germline-derived CDR1 and CDR2 are MDHEN and SYDVKM. CDR3 region: CASSTRTSRPYNEQFF. The CDR3 DNA follows: TGTGCCAGCAGTACTCGGACCTCTCGACCCTACAATGAGCAGTTCTTC.

Only one count was recorded for this clone. This chain joins TRBV7-2 and TRBJ1-5; D is perhaps TRBD1 (5 bases). The ends were cut back, 4 bases at V and 7 bases at J, with 14 bases in the middle. The CDR3 consists of 14 residues. Germline CDR1 SGHTA, CDR2 FQGNSA. The CDR3 loop is CASSSVGGGQPQHF. DNA for the CDR3: TGTGCCAGCAGCTCGGTCGGGGGAGGACAGCCCCAGCATTTT.

The chain combines TRBV19 with TRBJ1-1; D ambiguous. The V gene lost 6 bases and the J gene lost 1 base, with 18 bases spanning the gap. Germline assignment: CDR1 LNHDA and CDR2 SQIVND (reference sequence). This CDR3 region has 16 residues. CDR3 residues: CASSIEGGSTNTEAFF. DNA for the CDR3: TGTGCCAGTAGCATCGAGGGTGGGTCTACGAACACTGAAGCTTTCTTT. Complete variable domain (other parts from reference TRBV19 and TRBJ1-1): DGGITQSPKYLFRKEGQNVTLSCEQNLNHDAMYWYRQDPGQGLRLIYYSQIVNDFQKGDIAEGYSVSREKKESFPLTVTSAQKNPTAFYLCASSIEGGSTNTEAFFGQGTRLTVV.

In this sample, this clone turned up a few times. The rearrangement joins TRBV3-1 (or the pseudogene TRBV3-2) to TRBJ2-7; 12 nucleotides align to TRBD2. Germline CDR1 reads LGHDT; CDR2 reads YNNKEL (reference sequence). This CDR3 has 15 residues. V trimming: 3 bases; J trimming: 3 bases; junction bases outside the gene matches: 3. The CDR3 DNA reads TGTGCCAGCAGCCACCGGACTAGCGGGGTCTACGAGCAGTACTTC. Residues: CASSHRTSGVYEQYF.

The count of this clone is one. The CDR3 sequence: CASSQGASAGGKSYEQYF. CDR3 in DNA: TGCGCCAGCAGCCAAGGCGCGTCAGCGGGAGGGAAGTCCTACGAGCAGTACTTC. The chain combines TRBV4-3 with TRBJ2-7; 10 bases are a match to TRBD2. The V gene end was trimmed by 1 base and the J gene end by 1 base; junction bases not matched to a gene: 10. The CDR3 has 18 amino acids. Per the germline V gene, CDR1 is LGHNA and CDR2 is YSLEER.